The 2 T cell receptor beta chains reported below all come from one sample, sequenced in a study of T-cell reconstitution after alpha-beta-depleted transplantation in children. Unique molecular identifiers were built into the TCRbeta library. TCRdb called the PCR reads again in MiXCR, with one record for every CDR3 protein. The sample holds 15,000 to 20,000 distinct CDR3 sequences, approximately 5.1% seen once. The sequenced sample was PBMCs, obtained before TCRalphabeta/CD19-depleted stem cell transplant. These receptors originate from a boy younger than 18 with acute lymphoblastic leukemia, due to receive a stem cell transplant.

This clonotype was counted many times. V is TRBV7-9 and J is TRBJ1-5; D not resolved. Trimming removed 5 bases from V and 5 bases from J, with 7 bases in between. Germline CDR1 is SEHNR and CDR2 is FQNEAQ (reference sequence). The CDR3 consists of 12 residues. This CDR3 reads CASSNAYQPQHF. The CDR3 nucleotides are TGTGCCAGCAGCAACGCCTATCAGCCCCAGCATTTT.

This clonotype rates as medium-sized. CDR3 nucleotides: TGTGCCAGCAGTTACTCTTTACCGGACGGTTCCTACGAGCAGTACTTC. It codes for CASSYSLPDGSYEQYF. The chain combines TRBV6-5 with TRBJ2-7; no clear D gene. CDR1 is MNHEY and CDR2 is SVGAGI in the germline V gene. V was cut by 0 bases and J by 1 base, with 13 bases left in between. This CDR3 region has 16 residues.